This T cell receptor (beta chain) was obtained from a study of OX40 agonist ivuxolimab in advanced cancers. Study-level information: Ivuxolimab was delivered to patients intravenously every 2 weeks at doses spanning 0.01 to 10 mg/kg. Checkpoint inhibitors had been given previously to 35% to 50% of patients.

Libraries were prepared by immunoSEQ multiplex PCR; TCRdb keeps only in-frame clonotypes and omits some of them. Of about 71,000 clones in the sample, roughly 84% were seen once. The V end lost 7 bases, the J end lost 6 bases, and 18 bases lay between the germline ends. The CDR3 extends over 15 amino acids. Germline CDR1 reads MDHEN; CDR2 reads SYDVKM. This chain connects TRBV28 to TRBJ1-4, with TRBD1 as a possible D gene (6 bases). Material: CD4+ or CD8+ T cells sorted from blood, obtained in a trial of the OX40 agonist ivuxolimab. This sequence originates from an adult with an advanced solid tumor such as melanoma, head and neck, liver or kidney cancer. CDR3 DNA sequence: TGTGCCAGCAAAAAACACAGGGCAGGGGATGAAAAACTGTTTTTT. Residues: CASKKHRAGDEKLFF.